This entry is about one T cell receptor (beta chain). This clonotype was detected a few times. No cognate antigen has been identified for it. No much larger clone is present one base from it, and per-base qualities are unavailable. This sample stems from a study of blood T cells in healthy people across ages (dated by TCRdb to the mid-2010s). About the study as a whole: In model experiments, template switching captured roughly one uniquely barcoded TCR beta cDNA molecule for every two T cells. To track age-related changes in TCR beta repertoire diversity, the study relied on deep sequencing normalized with unique cDNA molecular identifiers. Donors were grouped into four age groups: young (average roughly 17 years), middle-aged (less than 40), aged (over 55) and long-lived (roughly 80). To avoid experimental bias, donors of different ages were randomly spread across the sequencing lanes. For two donors (one aged 18 to 30 and one aged 80 or older), the study analyzed two additional independent replicas of 1 million unique cDNA reads from the same blood draw.

Results and caveats for the whole study, not just this receptor: Because donor CMV infection status was unknown, age-related changes in expanded clonotypes were potentially confounded. Estimates of total diversity from one million sequenced T cells were regarded as lower bounds and underestimates. Compared with the aged group, the long-lived group had more naive CD4+ T cells, fewer expanded clones and increased TCR diversity, a pattern suggesting age selection. As age increased, observed TCR beta diversity per million T cells dropped in a roughly linear way, and a significant reduction was already evident by age approximately 40. There was a strong correlation between observed TCR beta diversity and the percentage of naive T cells measured by flow cytometry. Because profiling used bulk unsorted PBMCs, naive and antigen-experienced compartments could not be compared conclusively.

Systemically healthy Caucasian individuals from Russia, approximately 39 in total and aged about 6 to 90 years, were included as donors. Each donor gave 9.5 to 10 milliliters of peripheral blood, drawn into EDTA-treated Vacutainer tubes. PBMCs were isolated by Ficoll-Paque density-gradient centrifugation, with at least 6 million obtained per sample. Trizol reagent was used to extract total RNA from the PBMCs, yielding at least 6 micrograms per sample. For every donor, flow cytometry on a PBMC aliquot measured the percentage of naive CD45RAhigh/CD27high T cells. The method was 5' RACE. The instrument was an Illumina HiSeq 2500. The second PCR ran for about 7 to 11 cycles and used a J-beta primer mix along with a sample-barcoded 5' primer. A unique molecular identifier was introduced onto each TCR beta cDNA molecule by a template-switch 5' adaptor carrying 12 random nucleotides. At least 2.5 million CDR3-containing paired-end reads were obtained from each sample. All of the RNA was converted into first-strand cDNA using the Mint cDNA synthesis kit, with a TRBC-specific oligonucleotide serving as the primer. After uracil-DNA glycosylase treatment, a first 18-cycle PCR used universal primers M1SS and BC2_uni_R on all cDNA. The authors processed their data as follows. For normalization, 1 million high-quality reads were randomly selected from each sample, with every read carrying a distinct molecular identifier. Instead of being binned into consensus sequences, reads that shared molecular identifiers were thrown out. MiTCR, set to a Q25 quality threshold and the strictest error-elimination algorithm, was used for CDR3 identification, clonotype clustering and error correction. A nonparametric unseen species model with Euler transformation was used to estimate a lower bound on total TCR beta diversity. TCRdb cleaned the public reads at Q25 with fastp, built clones with MiXCR and kept in-frame beta chains. Identical CDR3 proteins give one entry, which carries the most common genes and DNA. In this record, the V and J calls reflect TCRdb's handling and not the investigators' own analysis. This sample gives 650,000 to 950,000 distinct CDR3 sequences in total; approximately 48% of them show up just once. The ten largest account for about a fifth of the sample.

The clonotype originates from a man between 60 and 70 years old in good health. Sequenced input: blood.

This receptor has the CDR3 CASRVTSGTGYF. The nucleotide sequence reads as follows: TGTGCCAGCAGGGTAACCTCAGGGACCGGGTATTTT. The sequence is built from TRBV7-9 and TRBJ2-3, with the D assignment possibly TRBD1 or TRBD2, given 5 matching bases for each. According to the germline V gene (reference sequence), CDR1 reads SEHNR and CDR2 reads FQNEAQ. The CDR3, from cysteine to phenylalanine, totals 12 residues. The read is trimmed to its CDR3 DNA, 36 bases read in frame from base 1. Cut back by 6 bases and 14 bases, the V and J ends lie 18 bases apart.